This TCR beta chain originates from a study of cytomegalovirus exposure and HLA in healthy donors. Trimming took off 5 bases at V and 4 bases at J, with 17 bases between the two ends. Germline CDR1 is LNHDA and CDR2 is SQIVND (reference sequence). The CDR3 spans 15 residues. Regarding the study as a whole: A later analysis reportedly found fewer N-insertions in an Asian-associated ancestry cluster than the roughly 670-donor mean. A few of the chains that were CMV-associated were confirmed in vitro to be specific for CMV antigens.

It was with 60 Vbeta and 13 Jbeta primers that the PCR ran. Clones were sequenced by immunoSEQ multiplex PCR, and TCRdb holds only the in-frame ones, with some missing. The sample consists of some 150,000 clones, around 84% of them appearing once. On this clone itself: Its matching antigen is unknown.

The sample comprised PBMCs. J is TRBJ1-1 and V is TRBV19; D is possibly TRBD1 (6 bases). The sequence was collected from a boy aged 2 to 10 in good health and CMV-seronegative. The chain's CDR3 is CASSLQGRSPTEAFF. The CDR3 coding sequence is TGTGCCAGTAGTCTACAGGGTAGGTCACCCACTGAAGCTTTCTTT.